Each of the 7 T cell receptor beta chains below was sequenced from the same sample in a study of cytotoxic CD8 clonotypes in ibrutinib-treated CLL. Sequenced by immunoSEQ multiplex PCR; TCRdb stores in-frame clones only, minus some. The sample includes 150,000 or so clones, 81% of them seen just once. This specimen was PBMCs, taken after 12 months of ibrutinib treatment. The receptors shown here come from a human donor with chronic lymphocytic leukemia.

This rearrangement joins TRBV5-4 to TRBJ1-3; D call uncertain. There are 16 residues in the CDR3. Per the germline V gene, CDR1 is SGHNT and CDR2 is YYREEE (reference sequence). Trimming left V 0 bases short and J 1 base short, with 11 bases between. The CDR3 reads CASSLASSGSGNTIYF. The CDR3 DNA follows: TGTGCCAGCAGCTTGGCGTCCAGTGGATCTGGAAACACCATATATTTT.

The chain employs TRBV18 and TRBJ2-2; no reliable D call. In germline, CDR1 is KGHSH, CDR2 LQKENI. Between the trimmed V and J ends, which lost 3 bases and 1 base, there was a span of 9 bases. The CDR3 totals 15 residues. The CDR3 nucleotides read TGTGCCAGCTCACCCCCCCTAGAGAACACCGGGGAGCTGTTTTTT. It yields the protein CASSPPLENTGELFF.

The chain carries TRBV7-2 and TRBJ2-2; the D gene is possibly TRBD2 (6 bases). The CDR3 spans 15 residues. Trimming stripped 1 base from V and 5 bases from J, with 11 bases between. Germline V gene lookup returns CDR1 SGHTA and CDR2 FQGNSA. This CDR3 is CASSLVGGWTGELFF. The CDR3 DNA follows: TGTGCCAGCAGCTTAGTCGGGGGATGGACCGGGGAGCTGTTTTTT.

The rearrangement joins TRBV7-9 to TRBJ2-2; 10 bases are shared with TRBD1. CDR3 size: 16 residues. Trimming cost V 5 bases and J 5 bases; bases outside gene matches: 8. Germline CDR1 and CDR2: SEHNR and FQNEAQ (reference sequence). In nucleotides, the CDR3 is TGTGCCAGCAGCCTCCGGGACAGGGGTGGAACCGGGGAGCTGTTTTTT. This gives the protein CASSLRDRGGTGELFF.

The chain has TRBV2 and TRBJ2-7; TRBD1 matches 8 bases. The J segment lost 0 bases and the V segment lost 6 bases, leaving 4 bases of the junction unmatched. Germline V gives CDR1 SNHLY, CDR2 FYNNEI. The CDR3 is 14 residues long. The CDR3 sequence is CASRGQGGSYEQYF. CDR3 bases: TGTGCCAGCAGAGGACAGGGTGGCTCCTACGAGCAGTACTTC.

This clone was detected only a few times. The CDR3 DNA reads as TGTGCCAGCAGCGTAAGCACAGGGACCTACGAGCAGTACTTC. It is translated as CASSVSTGTYEQYF. The chain recombines TRBV9 with TRBJ2-7; tentative D call: TRBD1 (6 bases). This CDR3 has 14 amino acids. Trimming took 1 base from V and 2 from J, leaving 10 bases between them. The germline gives CDR1 SGDLS, CDR2 YYNGEE.

This chain links TRBV11-3 with TRBJ2-7, with TRBD2 as a possible D gene (6 bases). CDR3 size: 13 residues. The germline V gene encodes CDR1 SGHNT and CDR2 YENEEA. V shed 0 bases and J shed 7 bases, with 10 bases lying between them. The CDR3, as DNA: TGTGCCAGCAGCTTAGACCTCGGGGGAGAGCAGTACTTC. It is translated as CASSLDLGGEQYF.